The 14 T cell receptor beta chains presented below share a single source sample, sequenced in a study of T cell responses to AZD1222 COVID-19 vaccine. Only in-frame clones appear in the TCRdb table, and some are missing; sequencing was by immunoSEQ multiplex PCR. The table shows some 100,000 clones, with about 83% occurring only once. The source was peripheral blood, collected on day 0 of AZD1222 vaccination. All receptors derive from an adult in good health.

This clone came up once. The chain combines TRBV11-3 with TRBJ2-3; no reliable D call. V was shortened by 4 bases and J by 2 bases, with 7 bases between the two germline ends. Germline values: CDR1 SGHNT, CDR2 YENEEA. The CDR3 is 13 residues long. In DNA, the CDR3 is TGTGCCAGCAGCTCCCGACCCACAGATACGCAGTATTTT. This codes for CASSSRPTDTQYF.

The chain recombines TRBV12-3 or TRBV12-4 with TRBJ2-1, with 7 bases matching TRBD2. This CDR3 has 12 residues. V trimming: 3 bases; J trimming: 8 bases; junction bases outside the gene matches: 1. The CDR3 region is CASSLAGDEQFF. CDR3 sequence (DNA): TGTGCCAGCAGTTTGGCGGGAGATGAGCAGTTCTTC.

CDR3 DNA: TGTGCCAGCAGTTCTCCCGCTAAAGGACTGAACCTGGGAGGCAGTGAAAAACTGTTTTTT. Translation gives CASSSPAKGLNLGGSEKLFF. The chain links TRBV28 to TRBJ1-4; D gene uncertain. Germline CDR1 reads MDHEN; CDR2 reads SYDVKM. V gave up 4 bases and J gave up 7 bases, with 31 bases separating them. This CDR3 region has 20 residues.

This clone is a singleton in its sample. The genes are TRBV6-2 or TRBV6-3 and TRBJ1-5; D is possibly TRBD1 (6 bases). The CDR3 has 16 amino acids. Trimming cost V 5 bases and J 3 bases, with 17 bases left between them. CDR1 is MNHEY and CDR2 is SVGEGT in the germline V gene. CDR3 nucleotides: TGTGCCAGCAGTCAAAGTCGGACAGCACACAATCAGCCCCAGCATTTT. Protein product: CASSQSRTAHNQPQHF.

The rearrangement links TRBV19 to TRBJ1-1, with 12 bases matching TRBD1. The J segment lost 6 bases and the V segment lost 4 bases, leaving 3 bases of the junction unmatched. The CDR3 consists of 14 residues. The V gene's germline CDR1 is LNHDA and CDR2 SQIVND (reference sequence). Here the CDR3 DNA reads TGTGCCAGTAGTAGGGGACAGGGGGCCGCTGAAGCTTTCTTT. Amino acid sequence: CASSRGQGAAEAFF.

This chain uses TRBV28 with TRBJ1-2; 7 nucleotides agree with TRBD1. Germline V gene data show CDR1 as MDHEN and CDR2 as SYDVKM. Trimming removed 8 bases from V and 3 bases from J; junction bases left unmatched: 6. The CDR3 runs to 13 residues. In nucleotides, the CDR3 is TGTGCCAGCGTCGGGACAGCTTACTATGGCTACACCTTC. Amino acid sequence: CASVGTAYYGYTF.

CDR3 amino acids: CASSPTGTSGTLAYNEQFF. The CDR3 DNA reads TGTGCCAGCAGTCCCACCGGGACTAGCGGGACCCTGGCCTACAATGAGCAGTTCTTC. The chain uses TRBV28 and TRBJ2-1; 13 bases are shared with TRBD2. CDR1 MDHEN and CDR2 SYDVKM come from the germline V gene. The J segment lost 2 bases and the V segment lost 5 bases, leaving 12 bases of the junction unmatched. The CDR3 is 19 residues long. The entire variable domain, with the rest obtained from reference TRBV28 and TRBJ2-1, is as follows: DVKVTQSSRYLVKRTGEKVFLECVQDMDHENMFWYRQDPGLGLRLIYFSYDVKMKEKGDIPEGYSVSREKKERFSLILESASTNQTSMYLCASSPTGTSGTLAYNEQFFGPGTRLTVL.

The V and J genes are TRBV6-5 and TRBJ1-6; D might be TRBD1 (6 bases). The germline CDR1 and CDR2 sequences are MNHEY and SVGAGI. The CDR3 runs to 16 residues. With 2 bases removed from V and 10 bases from J, the gap between germline ends came to 18 bases. The CDR3 coding sequence is TGTGCCAGCAGTTACCGGGGGCGACTGCCGGGCTCACCCCTCCACTTT. Amino acids: CASSYRGRLPGSPLHF.

The chain recombines TRBV14 with TRBJ2-7, with a possible D match to TRBD1 (6 bases). The germline gives CDR1 SGHDN, CDR2 FVKESK. Trimming removed 4 bases at V and 2 bases at J, with 15 bases between. This CDR3 has 15 amino acids. The CDR3 here is CASSPLGGPTYEQYF. CDR3 sequence (DNA): TGTGCCAGCAGCCCTCTAGGGGGACCTACCTACGAGCAGTACTTC.

This rearrangement joins TRBV5-4 to TRBJ1-1; no firm D call. CDR3 length: 13 residues. V was shortened by 3 bases and J by 7 bases, with 13 bases between the two germline ends. Germline CDR1 SGHNT, CDR2 YYREEE (reference sequence). In DNA form, the CDR3 reads TGTGCCAGCAGCTACCCCGAAGTTCGTGAAGCTTTCTTT. It is translated as CASSYPEVREAFF.

The CDR3 DNA reads TGTGCCAGCAGCTTATGGGGCGGAAGCACAGATACGCAGTATTTT. Translating gives CASSLWGGSTDTQYF. The gene calls are TRBV7-9 and TRBJ2-3; D is perhaps TRBD1 (5 bases). V dropped 2 bases and J dropped 0 bases, with 9 bases sitting between them. This CDR3 is 15 amino acids long. CDR1 SEHNR and CDR2 FQNEAQ come from the germline V gene (reference sequence). The whole variable domain, remainder taken from reference TRBV7-9 and TRBJ2-3, is DTGVSQNPRHKITKRGQNVTFRCDPISEHNRLYWYRQTLGQGPEFLTYFQNEAQLEKSRLLSDRFSAERPKGSFSTLEIQRTEQGDSAMYLCASSLWGGSTDTQYFGPGTRLTVL.

The CDR3 DNA follows: TGCAGCGTTCCTGGACAGGGCAAACCAGGAACTAACTATGGCTACACCTTC. It is translated as CSVPGQGKPGTNYGYTF. The chain links TRBV29-1 to TRBJ1-2; 8 bases match TRBD1. With V trimmed by 5 bases and J by 0 bases, 14 bases remained unmatched. Germline V gene data show CDR1 as SQVTM and CDR2 as ANQGSEA. This CDR3 spans 17 amino acids.

In nucleotides, the CDR3 is TGTGCCAGCAGCCCACGAAAGGGGGCCGGGGTATATGGCTACACCTTC. The encoded protein is CASSPRKGAGVYGYTF. The genes are TRBV27 and TRBJ1-2, with 7 nucleotides matching TRBD1. The CDR3 loop spans 16 amino acids. V shed 6 bases and J 5 bases; nucleotides not matched to a gene: 15. Germline V CDR1 and CDR2: MNHEY, SMNVEV (reference sequence).

The chain carries TRBV5-1 and TRBJ2-3; D gene ambiguous. The germline V gene encodes CDR1 SGHRS and CDR2 YFSETQ. Between the trimmed V and J ends, which lost 0 bases and 1 base, there was a span of 9 bases. This CDR3 is 15 amino acids long. The CDR3 is CASSLDPAGTDTQYF. CDR3 in DNA: TGCGCCAGCAGCTTGGACCCGGCGGGCACAGATACGCAGTATTTT. Together with reference TRBV5-1 and TRBJ2-3, the CDR3 gives the full variable domain: KAGVTQTPRYLIKTRGQQVTLSCSPISGHRSVSWYQQTPGQGLQFLFEYFSETQRNKGNFPGRFSGRQFSNSRSEMNVSTLELGDSALYLCASSLDPAGTDTQYFGPGTRLTVL.